The following is a T cell receptor beta chain sequence with its context. Antigen specificity is unknown. This record belongs to a study of CD8 T cells in Susac syndrome. Regarding the study as a whole: As the study acknowledged, the number of individuals who were part of its TCR sequencing and HLA analysis was relatively small.

The RNA input was about 0.5 to 1 ug, and it was reverse transcribed with random hexamers. TCR beta CDR3 was amplified by immunoSEQ covering 54 Vbeta and 13 Jbeta. TCRdb redid the calling of the immunoSEQ multiplex PCR reads with MiXCR, one entry per CDR3 protein. The sample contains 150,000 or so distinct CDR3 sequences, 95% to 96% of which appear only once. V gave up 8 bases and J gave up 7 bases, with 18 bases separating them. The germline gives CDR1 SQVTM, CDR2 ANQGSEA. The CDR3 runs 14 residues. The genes are TRBV29-1 and TRBJ1-6; no clear D. The TCR was taken from a human donor with multiple sclerosis. The sequenced sample was CD8+ T cells from PBMCs. CDR3 nucleotide sequence: TGCAGCACGGGAGGGCTAGGGTGGAATTCACCCCTCCACTTT. Its translation: CSTGGLGWNSPLHF.